This TCR beta chain was identified in a study of monozygotic twins with cystic fibrosis. Overall study findings and caveats: Nucleotide-identical clonotype sharing was significantly higher within monozygotic CF twin pairs than between unrelated CF individuals.

The CDR3 loop spans 13 amino acids. Trimming shortened V by 2 bases and J by 5 bases, and 10 bases separated the two germline ends. In germline, CDR1 is SGHRS, CDR2 YFSETQ. Clones were sequenced by immunoSEQ multiplex PCR, and TCRdb holds only the in-frame ones, with some missing. The profile covers 30,000 to 35,000 clones, with under 95% appearing a single time and roughly 1% taken by the ten largest. A remark on this clone: Its cognate antigen is unknown.

The chain recombines TRBV5-1 with TRBJ2-5; no clear D gene. The material sequenced was blood. This sequence was found in a girl aged 2-10 years with cystic fibrosis. CDR3 sequence reads: CASSLSMKETQYF. The DNA of the CDR3 is TGCGCCAGCAGCTTATCCATGAAGGAGACCCAGTACTTC.